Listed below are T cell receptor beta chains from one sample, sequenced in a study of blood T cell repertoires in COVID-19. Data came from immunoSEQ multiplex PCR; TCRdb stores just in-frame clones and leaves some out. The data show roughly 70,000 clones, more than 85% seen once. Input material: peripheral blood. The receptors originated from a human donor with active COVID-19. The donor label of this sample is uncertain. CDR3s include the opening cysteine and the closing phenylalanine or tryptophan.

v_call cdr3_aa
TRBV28 CASSFRDRATEAFF
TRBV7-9 CASSLGKGQLLFF
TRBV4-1 CASSQDWAGGQPQHF
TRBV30 CAWLRTGPETQYF
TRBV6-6 CASSPRDRGPWEYF
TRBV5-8 CASSLGQRAQETQYF
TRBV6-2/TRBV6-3 CASSRHLTGGIDEQYF
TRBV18 CASNPGLSYEQYF
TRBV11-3 CASSSGRRDTEAFF
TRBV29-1 CSVGLAGPYEQYF
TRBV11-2 CASSWGTGYSYNSPLHF
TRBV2 CASSETSPGELFF
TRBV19 CASSDGTGTTQWYF
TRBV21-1 CASSKGTGTYEQYF
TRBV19 CASRTGDYGYTF
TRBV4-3 CASSQQQGSRNTGELFF
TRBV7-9 CASSLRARANEKLFF
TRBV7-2 CASAAGGSYGYTF
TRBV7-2 CASSLQGFQETQYF
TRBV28 CASSSLDGYTF
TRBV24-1 CATSDGDSGDTQYF
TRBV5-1 CASSLEYLAGGYEQYF
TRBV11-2 CASRTQGVNSPLHF
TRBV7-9 CASSFRSHQNTEAFF
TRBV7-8 CASSLSGTVRYEQYF
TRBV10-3 CAISGGGVSGANVLTF
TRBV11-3 CASSLVGQGASGQFF
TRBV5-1 CASSLPGGGYEQYF
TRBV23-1 CASSQERQGALYSNQPQHF
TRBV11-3 CASSEGAKGCF